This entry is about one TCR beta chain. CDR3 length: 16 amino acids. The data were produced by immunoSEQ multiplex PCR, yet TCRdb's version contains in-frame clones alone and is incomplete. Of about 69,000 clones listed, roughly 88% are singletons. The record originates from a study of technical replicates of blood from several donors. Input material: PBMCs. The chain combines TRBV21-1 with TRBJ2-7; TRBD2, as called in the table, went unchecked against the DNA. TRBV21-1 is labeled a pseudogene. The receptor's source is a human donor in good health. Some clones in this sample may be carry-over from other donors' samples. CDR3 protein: CASSEEPSGSSYEQYF. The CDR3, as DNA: TGTGCCAGCAGCGAGGAGCCTAGCGGGTCTTCCTACGAGCAGTACTTC.